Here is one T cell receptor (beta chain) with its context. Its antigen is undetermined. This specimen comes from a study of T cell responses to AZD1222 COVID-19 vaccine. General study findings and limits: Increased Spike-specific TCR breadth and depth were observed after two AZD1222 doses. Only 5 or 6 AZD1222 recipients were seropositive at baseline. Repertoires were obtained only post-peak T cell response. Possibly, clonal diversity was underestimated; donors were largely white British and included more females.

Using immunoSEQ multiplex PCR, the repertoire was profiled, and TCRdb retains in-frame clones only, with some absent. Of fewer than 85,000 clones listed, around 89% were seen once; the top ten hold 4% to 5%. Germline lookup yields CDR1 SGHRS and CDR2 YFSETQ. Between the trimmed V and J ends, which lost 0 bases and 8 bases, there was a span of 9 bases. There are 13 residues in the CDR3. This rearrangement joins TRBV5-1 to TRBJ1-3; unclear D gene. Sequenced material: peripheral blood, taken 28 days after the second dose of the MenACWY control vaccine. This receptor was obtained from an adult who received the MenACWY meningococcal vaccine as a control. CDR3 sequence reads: CASSLGNVDTIYF. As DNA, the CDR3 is TGCGCCAGCAGCTTGGGAAACGTGGACACCATATATTTT.